The rows below give T cell receptor beta chains drawn from one sample of a study of naive and memory T cell subsets. Using its own MiXCR run on the UMI-ligation and nested PCR reads, TCRdb lists one record per CDR3 protein. The sample records 95,000 to 110,000 distinct CDR3 sequences, roughly 14% being singletons. The sample consisted of naive CD8+ T cells from blood. These receptors came from a human donor in good health. Both conserved end residues are trimmed from each CDR3. Fields, in order: V gene, CDR3 protein.

TRBV5-1	ASSLGGQGSHEQF
TRBV27	ASSLEWAGANVLT
TRBV7-9	ASSNPGQGAGEAF
TRBV12-3/TRBV12-4	ASSLAGYTGELF
TRBV24-1	ATGDGFYEQY
TRBV9	ASSPPPGNQPQH
TRBV6-1	ASSEEAGQGPPLH
TRBV2	ASSGSGAKDQPQH
TRBV29-1	SVEENRGYGYT
TRBV7-2	ASSLEGAVFTEAF
TRBV30	AWGLSGEQY
TRBV9	ASSPRYKSESEQF
TRBV4-2	ASSQEGQGMYEQY
TRBV7-9	ASSQPRDRAYEQY
TRBV27	ASLGAASSYNEQF
TRBV6-5	ASSPSDGSQGY
TRBV12-3/TRBV12-4	ASSLFPLGQGYNEQF
TRBV5-4	ASSLQTGGGYNEQF
TRBV12-3/TRBV12-4	ASRGGTVAAGFMNTEAF
TRBV29-1	SVEDPRGYVDTQY
TRBV5-5	ASSRGQLNEKLF
TRBV7-9	ASSLGGMGPEQF
TRBV11-2	ASSYNLAELYEQY
TRBV4-1	ASSQTPGQGYVEQF
TRBV5-5	ASSFWTVVGTDTQY
TRBV7-8	ASSHTSVDEQF
TRBV6-5	ASRRKTGNYGYT
TRBV6-2/TRBV6-3	ASGHSNQPQH
TRBV3-1	ASSQVGSEVETQY
TRBV20-1	SARDVRGAF
TRBV7-9	ASSPRTGKRYNEQF
TRBV5-1	ASSLGELNYYNEQF
TRBV4-3	ASSQVPPGGTSYNEQF
TRBV7-8	ASSLEPTGSTNYGYT
TRBV11-2	ASSPGTGRNEQY
TRBV11-3	ASSLIEFSGNTIY
TRBV28	ASSGVDRDYEQY
TRBV7-9	ASSLVYGDTQY
TRBV10-1	ASSGRTV
TRBV3-1	ASSQGDRTDEQY
TRBV12-3/TRBV12-4	ASSLTGTGDHEQY
TRBV3-1	ASSHLPGDTQY
TRBV5-6	ASSLALYEQY
TRBV7-3	ASSNTGDTGELF
TRBV3-2	ASRGLVPHNEQF
TRBV14	ASSRYTRPDTQY